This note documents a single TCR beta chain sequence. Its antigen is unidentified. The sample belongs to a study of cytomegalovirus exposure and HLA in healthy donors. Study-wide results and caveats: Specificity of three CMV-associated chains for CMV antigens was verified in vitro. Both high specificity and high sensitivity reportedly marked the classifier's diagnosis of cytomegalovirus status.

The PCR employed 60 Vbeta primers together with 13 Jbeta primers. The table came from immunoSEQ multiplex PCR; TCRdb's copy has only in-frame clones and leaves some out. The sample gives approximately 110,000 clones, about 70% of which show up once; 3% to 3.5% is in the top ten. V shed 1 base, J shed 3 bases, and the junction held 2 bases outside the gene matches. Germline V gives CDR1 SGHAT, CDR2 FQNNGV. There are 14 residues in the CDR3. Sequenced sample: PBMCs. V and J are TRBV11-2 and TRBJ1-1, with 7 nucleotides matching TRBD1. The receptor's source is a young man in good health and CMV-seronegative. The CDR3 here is CASSLGTGDTEAFF. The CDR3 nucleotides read TGTGCCAGCAGCTTAGGAACAGGGGACACTGAAGCTTTCTTT.